Shown below are 24 T cell receptor beta chains from a single sample sequenced in a study of blood T cell repertoires in COVID-19. Libraries were prepared by immunoSEQ multiplex PCR; TCRdb keeps only in-frame clonotypes and omits some of them. Among some 300,000 clones listed, 75% to 90% were seen once. The sample comprised peripheral blood. The receptors shown here come from a woman in her fifties or sixties with COVID-19, enrolled during active disease.

V and J are TRBV11-3 and TRBJ1-1; 8 bases match TRBD1. CDR1 is SGHNT, CDR2 YENEEA, per germline. This CDR3 has 15 residues. The J segment lost 3 bases and the V segment lost 5 bases, leaving 8 bases of the junction unmatched. Written as DNA, the CDR3 is TGTGCCAGCAGCCAAGACATGGACAGGGACACTGAAGCTTTCTTT. Translated: CASSQDMDRDTEAFF.

The chain is built from TRBV5-4 and TRBJ2-2; 9 bases match TRBD2. The germline V gene has CDR1 SGHNT and CDR2 YYREEE (reference sequence). The CDR3 length is 20 residues. The ends lost 4 bases at V and 4 bases at J; junction bases unmatched: 20. CDR3 coding DNA: TGTGCCAGCAGCGCGGGACTAGCCTCCTATCCCGGGCCACGCACCGGGGAGCTGTTTTTT. Protein: CASSAGLASYPGPRTGELFF. Together with reference TRBV5-4 and TRBJ2-2, the CDR3 gives the full variable domain: ETGVTQSPTHLIKTRGQQVTLRCSSQSGHNTVSWYQQALGQGPQFIFQYYREEENGRGNFPPRFSGLQFPNYSSELNVNALELDDSALYLCASSAGLASYPGPRTGELFFGEGSRLTVL.

The genes are TRBV19 and TRBJ2-7; the D gene is possibly TRBD1 (5 bases). V lost 6 bases and J lost 3, with 18 bases in between. There are 15 residues in the CDR3. From germline, CDR1 is LNHDA and CDR2 SQIVND (reference sequence). DNA of the CDR3: TGTGCCAGTAGAGACGACAGCCACAGTTACTACGAGCAGTACTTC. Residues: CASRDDSHSYYEQYF.

This sequence joins TRBV5-1 and TRBJ1-5; D remains ambiguous. The CDR3 has 14 amino acids. Trimming stripped 4 bases from V and 4 bases from J, with 12 bases between. CDR1 is SGHRS, CDR2 YFSETQ, per germline. CDR3 sequence: CASSPGVPNQPQHF. CDR3 in DNA: TGCGCCAGCAGCCCCGGGGTGCCTAATCAGCCCCAGCATTTT.

This sequence joins TRBV6-6 and TRBJ1-5, with TRBD1 identical over 7 bases. The V gene end was trimmed by 6 bases and the J gene end by 2 bases; junction bases not matched to a gene: 4. Germline V CDR1 and CDR2: MNHNY, SVGAGI (reference sequence). The CDR3 covers 14 residues. In DNA, the CDR3 is TGTGCCAGCAGGGGACAGTCGCGCAATCAGCCCCAGCATTTT. Translating it yields CASRGQSRNQPQHF.

The chain recombines TRBV19 with TRBJ1-5, with D possibly TRBD1 on 5 matching bases. V gave up 6 bases and J gave up 0 bases, with 12 bases separating them. This CDR3 is built from 15 residues. Germline CDR1 is LNHDA and CDR2 is SQIVND (reference sequence). The CDR3 sequence: CASRNPGYSNQPQHF. CDR3 sequence (DNA): TGTGCCAGTAGAAACCCAGGGTATAGCAATCAGCCCCAGCATTTT.

The chain is built from TRBV5-8 and TRBJ2-1, with D maybe TRBD2 (5 bases). Germline V gives CDR1 SGHTS, CDR2 YDEGEE. Trimming cost V 7 bases and J 0 bases, with 14 bases left between them. The CDR3 has 15 residues. CDR3 sequence: CASRTLGISYNEQFF. DNA of the CDR3: TGTGCCAGCCGTACCCTCGGGATCTCCTACAATGAGCAGTTCTTC.

The V and J genes are TRBV7-9 and TRBJ2-5; D uncertain. The germline gives CDR1 SEHNR, CDR2 FQNEAQ (reference sequence). Trimming took off 3 bases at V and 4 bases at J, with 12 bases between the two ends. The CDR3 consists of 14 residues. The CDR3, as DNA: TGTGCCAGCAGCTTGGCTAGAGAAACAGAGACCCAGTACTTC. It is translated as CASSLARETETQYF.

The J gene is TRBJ2-3, the V gene TRBV5-1; 8 bases map to TRBD2. There are 17 residues in the CDR3. Germline assignment: CDR1 SGHRS and CDR2 YFSETQ. J lost 1 base, V lost 1 base, and 8 bases had no gene match. This chain's CDR3 is CASSLTVSGSGTDTQYF. In nucleotides, the CDR3 is TGCGCCAGCAGCTTGACGGTAAGCGGGAGCGGCACAGATACGCAGTATTTT.

This sequence joins TRBV13 and TRBJ2-7; possible D gene TRBD2, 5 bases. The germline V gene encodes CDR1 PRHDT and CDR2 FYEKMQ (reference sequence). This CDR3 contains 14 residues. Trimming removed 7 bases at V and 0 bases at J, with 13 bases between. CDR3 nucleotides: TGTGCCAGCAAGAAGCGGTCCGGCTCCTACGAGCAGTACTTC. This sequence encodes CASKKRSGSYEQYF.

The genes are TRBV19 and TRBJ2-1, with 9 bases lining up with TRBD2. V lost 4 bases to trimming and J lost 1 base; unmatched junction nucleotides: 2. Germline CDR1 LNHDA, CDR2 SQIVND (reference sequence). There are 15 residues in the CDR3. CDR3 bases: TGTGCCAGTAGTAGCGGGAGGGGGTCCTACAATGAGCAGTTCTTC. This gives the protein CASSSGRGSYNEQFF.

The V call is TRBV2, the J call TRBJ2-7; 7 nucleotides align to TRBD1. This CDR3 region has 14 residues. CDR1 is SNHLY and CDR2 is FYNNEI in the germline V gene. The V gene end was trimmed by 6 bases and the J gene end by 3 bases; junction bases not matched to a gene: 8. CDR3 bases: TGTGCCAGCAGGATAGACAGGGAGATCTACGAGCAGTACTTC. Its protein product is CASRIDREIYEQYF. Complete variable domain (other parts from reference TRBV2 and TRBJ2-7): EPEVTQTPSHQVTQMGQEVILRCVPISNHLYFYWYRQILGQKVEFLVSFYNNEISEKSEIFDDQFSVERPDGSNFTLKIRSTKLEDSAMYFCASRIDREIYEQYFGPGTRLTVT.

The chain links TRBV4-2 to TRBJ1-4, with D maybe TRBD1 (6 bases). CDR3 length: 13 amino acids. With 4 bases removed from V and 8 bases from J, the gap between germline ends came to 11 bases. Germline CDR1 and CDR2: LGHNA and YNFKEQ. CDR3 in amino acids: CASSPGEREKLFF. Here the CDR3 DNA reads TGTGCCAGCAGCCCAGGGGAGCGGGAAAAACTGTTTTTT.

The V and J genes are TRBV3-1 (or the pseudogene TRBV3-2) and TRBJ2-2; 12 bases align to TRBD2. This CDR3 is 19 amino acids long. The V gene end was trimmed by 0 bases and the J gene end by 5 bases; junction bases not matched to a gene: 10. CDR1 is LGHDT, CDR2 YNNKEL, per germline (reference sequence). The CDR3 region is CASSQDLTSGRRGTGELFF. CDR3 nucleotide sequence: TGTGCCAGCAGCCAAGATTTGACTAGCGGGAGAAGAGGTACCGGGGAGCTGTTTTTT.

J is TRBJ2-3 and V is TRBV10-3; 7 bases align to TRBD2. This CDR3 region has 13 residues. CDR1 is ENHRY and CDR2 is SYGVKD in the germline V gene. Unmatched junction bases numbered 11, after V lost 11 bases and J lost 6 bases. CDR3 loop: CALRRDYSDTQYF. Here the CDR3 DNA reads TGTGCCTTACGCCGGGACTACTCGGATACGCAGTATTTT.

The chain is built from TRBV27 and TRBJ1-5, with TRBD1 identical over 7 bases. With V trimmed by 5 bases and J by 8 bases, 9 bases remained unmatched. CDR3 length equals 14 residues. Germline V gene lookup returns CDR1 MNHEY and CDR2 SMNVEV (reference sequence). The CDR3: CASSHLGGVKPQHF. For the CDR3, the DNA is TGTGCCAGCAGTCACCTAGGGGGCGTAAAGCCCCAGCATTTT.

This clone was seen only once. The V gene is TRBV11-3, the J gene TRBJ1-2, with D possibly being TRBD1 (5 bases). V lost 7 bases and J lost 3, with 18 bases in between. This CDR3 spans 15 amino acids. Germline lookup yields CDR1 SGHNT and CDR2 YENEEA. CDR3 amino acids: CASTLTGGTDYGYTF. For the CDR3, the DNA is TGTGCCAGCACCCTGACGGGGGGGACGGACTATGGCTACACCTTC.

The chain employs TRBV7-9 and TRBJ1-1; TRBD1 agrees at 7 bases. CDR3 length: 15 residues. Germline assignment: CDR1 SEHNR and CDR2 FQNEAQ (reference sequence). The J segment lost 4 bases and the V segment lost 3 bases, leaving 8 bases of the junction unmatched. The DNA of the CDR3 is TGTGCCAGCAGCTTTTGGACAGGAGGACCCACTGAAGCTTTCTTT. Translating it yields CASSFWTGGPTEAFF.

The chain joins TRBV27 to TRBJ1-6; the match to TRBD1 covers 8 bases. This CDR3 contains 16 residues. Germline lookup yields CDR1 MNHEY and CDR2 SMNVEV (reference sequence). Trimming removed 5 bases from V and 9 bases from J; junction bases left unmatched: 12. The CDR3 loop reads CASSPRTGLWSSPLHF. The DNA of the CDR3 is TGTGCCAGCAGTCCGAGGACAGGGCTTTGGAGTTCACCCCTCCACTTT.

Worth noting for this clone: Other DNA sequences within the sample encode an identical CDR3. V is TRBV30 and J is TRBJ1-4, with no clear D. This CDR3 is 11 amino acids long. The V gene's germline CDR1 is GTSNPN and CDR2 SVGIG (reference sequence). The V and J ends lost 1 base and 5 bases respectively, with 2 bases between them. The chain's CDR3 is CAWSANEKLFF. The CDR3 DNA follows: TGTGCCTGGAGTGCAAATGAAAAACTGTTTTTT.

This clone was observed once. The chain uses TRBV6-2 or TRBV6-3 and TRBJ2-1; 12 nucleotides agree with TRBD2. The germline CDR1 and CDR2 sequences are MNHEY and SVGEGT. The CDR3 spans 15 residues. V lost 6 bases, J lost 8 bases, and 8 bases stayed unmatched. CDR3: CASSPRLAGVDEQFF. The CDR3 DNA sequence: TGTGCCAGCAGCCCCAGACTAGCGGGAGTGGATGAGCAGTTCTTC.

The chain uses TRBV15 and TRBJ2-7; perhaps TRBD1 as D (6 bases). The CDR3 is 13 amino acids. Trimming took off 9 bases at V and 5 bases at J, with 17 bases between the two ends. The germline V gene has CDR1 LNHNV and CDR2 YYDKDF (reference sequence). CDR3: CATKTGSSHEQYF. The CDR3, as DNA: TGTGCCACTAAAACAGGGAGTTCCCACGAGCAGTACTTC.

This chain links TRBV5-1 with TRBJ2-1; 10 bases are a match to TRBD2. This CDR3 comprises 16 residues. Germline V gene lookup returns CDR1 SGHRS and CDR2 YFSETQ. The V and J ends lost 0 bases and 8 bases, in that order; junction bases with no gene match: 8. For the CDR3, the DNA is TGCGCCAGCAGCTTGGGAGCGGGAGGGCGAAACGATGAGCAGTTCTTC. This gives the protein CASSLGAGGRNDEQFF.

The chain joins TRBV5-6 to TRBJ1-1, with TRBD1 identical over 9 bases. The CDR3 runs 14 residues. V shed 5 bases and J 3 bases; nucleotides not matched to a gene: 5. Germline V gives CDR1 SGHDT, CDR2 YYEEEE. The CDR3 DNA is TGTGCCAGCAGTCCCGGGACAGGGTACACTGAAGCTTTCTTT. Its translation: CASSPGTGYTEAFF.